This TCR beta chain was identified during a study of OX40 agonist ivuxolimab in advanced cancers. The wider study: The drug used for patients, ivuxolimab, was an agonistic anti-OX40 (CD134) antibody. Head and neck, renal cell, melanoma or hepatocellular carcinoma were the cancers that dose-escalation patients had.

Concerning this clone itself: Its antigen is not known.

General observations from the study: More expanded clones were found, on average, in CD8+ than in CD4+ T cells.

Per the germline V gene, CDR1 is MDHEN and CDR2 is SYDVKM. The germline V and J ends were trimmed by 3 bases and 4 bases, with 9 bases remaining between them. This CDR3 is 13 amino acids long. Assay: immunoSEQ multiplex PCR; the TCRdb copy retains only in-frame clones and omits some. Of roughly 30,000 clones listed, less than 90% are singletons. The sequence derives from an adult with an advanced solid tumor such as melanoma, head and neck, liver or kidney cancer. The sample was CD4+ or CD8+ T cells sorted from blood, taken in a trial of the OX40 agonist ivuxolimab. The chain employs TRBV28 and TRBJ1-2; D remains unclear. The DNA of the CDR3 is TGTGCCAGCAGTTTGGGGTCCACCTATGGCTACACCTTC. Its protein is CASSLGSTYGYTF.